One sample yielded the 32 T cell receptor beta chains listed below, sequenced in a study of blood T cell repertoires in COVID-19. Profiled with immunoSEQ multiplex PCR; TCRdb holds only in-frame clones, not every one. This sample has about 80,000 clones, with roughly four fifths found just once. The sample taken for sequencing was peripheral blood. All receptors come from a human donor in a cohort sampled during active COVID-19.

The chain uses TRBV28 and TRBJ1-2; D may be TRBD1 (6 bases). Germline V gene data show CDR1 as MDHEN and CDR2 as SYDVKM. V was shortened by 6 bases and J by 0 bases, with 14 bases between the two germline ends. This CDR3 contains 15 residues. Here the CDR3 reads CASRATGLANYGYTF. For the CDR3, the DNA is TGTGCCAGCAGGGCGACAGGCTTAGCTAACTATGGCTACACCTTC.

The genes are TRBV4-2 and TRBJ1-1, with D unclear. V was shortened by 0 bases and J by 11 bases, with 16 bases between the two germline ends. This CDR3 contains 14 residues. Germline V gives CDR1 LGHNA, CDR2 YNFKEQ. The DNA for the CDR3 is TGTGCCAGCAGCCAAGATACGAGCGACTACGAGGCTTTCTTT. Translating gives CASSQDTSDYEAFF.

The rearrangement links TRBV12-3 or TRBV12-4 to TRBJ1-2; D gene uncertain. This CDR3 region has 12 residues. V dropped 5 bases and J dropped 8 bases, with 12 bases sitting between them. CDR3 residues: CASSPFGGGYTF. CDR3 sequence (DNA): TGTGCCAGCAGTCCCTTCGGCGGCGGCTACACCTTC.

V is TRBV29-1 and J is TRBJ1-6, with D perhaps matching TRBD1 (5 bases). V was pared by 5 bases and J by 7 bases, with 15 bases between. This CDR3 contains 14 residues. CDR1 and CDR2 (germline): SQVTM, ANQGSEA. The CDR3 nucleotides are TGCAGCGTTCGTTTATCGGGGGGAAATTCACCCCTCCACTTT. This gives the protein CSVRLSGGNSPLHF.

The chain is built from TRBV6-1 and TRBJ2-3, with 9 bases identical to TRBD2. V lost 3 bases, J lost 0 bases, and 1 base stayed unmatched. Germline-derived CDR1 and CDR2 are MNHNS and SASEGT. This CDR3 has 15 amino acids. The CDR3 DNA follows: TGTGCCAGCAGTGATAGCGGGGGAAGCACAGATACGCAGTATTTT. Translated: CASSDSGGSTDTQYF.

This sequence joins TRBV6-5 and TRBJ1-2; no clear D gene. The CDR3 spans 15 residues. The V gene lost 2 bases and the J gene lost 2 bases, with 12 bases spanning the gap. Germline V gene lookup returns CDR1 MNHEY and CDR2 SVGAGI. CDR3 nucleotide sequence: TGTGCCAGCAGTTACGGTTTTTCGGGGAACTATGGCTACACCTTC. Amino acid sequence: CASSYGFSGNYGYTF.

This clone was found a few times. V is TRBV10-1 and J is TRBJ2-3; 10 bases map to TRBD2. J was trimmed by 0 bases and V by 3 bases; bases with no gene match: 3. CDR1 is WNHNN and CDR2 is SYGVQD in the germline V gene (reference sequence). The CDR3 sequence is 16 residues long. This CDR3 is CASSDRTSGSTDTQYF. The CDR3 region has the DNA TGCGCCAGCAGTGACCGGACTAGCGGAAGCACAGATACGCAGTATTTT.

The chain is built from TRBV5-1 and TRBJ2-2, with a weak D call TRBD2 (5 bases). The germline gives CDR1 SGHRS, CDR2 YFSETQ. The CDR3 covers 14 residues. V was shortened by 4 bases and J by 6 bases, with 13 bases between the two germline ends. CDR3 DNA sequence: TGCGCCAGCAGCCAAAATGGGGAGCCCGGGGAGCTGTTTTTT. It codes for CASSQNGEPGELFF. Filled out from reference TRBV5-1 and TRBJ2-2, the complete variable domain reads KAGVTQTPRYLIKTRGQQVTLSCSPISGHRSVSWYQQTPGQGLQFLFEYFSETQRNKGNFPGRFSGRQFSNSRSEMNVSTLELGDSALYLCASSQNGEPGELFFGEGSRLTVL.

This sequence joins TRBV10-3 and TRBJ2-3; D uncertain. Germline CDR1 ENHRY, CDR2 SYGVKD. Between the trimmed V and J ends, which lost 2 bases and 6 bases, there was a span of 6 bases. CDR3 size: 12 residues. CDR3 amino acids: CAISEAADTQYF. In nucleotides, the CDR3 is TGTGCCATCAGTGAGGCAGCGGATACGCAGTATTTT.

The V and J genes are TRBV6-5 and TRBJ2-5, with 9 bases matching TRBD1. The CDR3 has 15 amino acids. In germline, CDR1 is MNHEY, CDR2 SVGAGI. Losses at the gene ends were 0 bases for V and 5 bases for J; bases not matched to a gene: 4. Written as DNA, the CDR3 is TGTGCCAGCAGTTACTCGGGACAGGGAGGGGAGACCCAGTACTTC. Residues: CASSYSGQGGETQYF.

The rearrangement uses TRBV29-1 and TRBJ2-1; no clear D. In germline, CDR1 is SQVTM, CDR2 ANQGSEA. The CDR3 runs to 13 residues. V was shortened by 0 bases and J by 5 bases, with 8 bases between the two germline ends. CDR3 sequence: CSVEDWQDNEQFF. The CDR3, as DNA: TGCAGCGTTGAAGATTGGCAGGACAATGAGCAGTTCTTC.

This clone has just one count. This sequence joins TRBV4-1 and TRBJ2-7, with 7 bases that match TRBD1. After removal of 4 bases from V and 2 bases from J, the junction contained 2 bases not matched to a gene. Per germline, CDR1 MGHRA and CDR2 YSYEKL. The CDR3 runs 13 residues. CDR3 residues: CASSPGQTYEQYF. CDR3 DNA: TGCGCCAGCAGCCCGGGACAGACCTACGAGCAGTACTTC.

The V and J genes are TRBV7-9 and TRBJ1-1; 8 nucleotides line up with TRBD1. The V segment lost 4 bases and the J segment 6 bases; nucleotides outside the gene matches: 10. The CDR3 runs 15 residues. Germline CDR1 is SEHNR and CDR2 is FQNEAQ (reference sequence). CDR3 bases: TGTGCCAGCAGCTCGTGGACAGGGCCGAGGCCTGAAGCTTTCTTT. It encodes CASSSWTGPRPEAFF.

This clone was counted between two and nine times. The conserved final phenylalanine or tryptophan is absent from the CDR3, which likely points to a read error. It is unclear where the CDR3 begins or ends on the DNA, so no DNA is shown, and the CDR3 is as TCRdb lists it. The chain uses TRBV10-1 and TRBJ2-7; the D call of TRBD2 is as the table states it, not checked on the DNA. From its first to its last residue, the CDR3 has 12 amino acids. Per germline, CDR1 WNHNN and CDR2 SYGVQD (reference sequence). The CDR3 reads CASSEWVGGLPG.

This clone has just one count. This chain links TRBV7-9 with TRBJ1-6; D gene uncertain. This CDR3 is built from 14 residues. Per germline, CDR1 SEHNR and CDR2 FQNEAQ (reference sequence). Trimming removed 5 bases from V and 8 bases from J, with 13 bases in between. In nucleotides, the CDR3 is TGTGCCAGCAGCCGTGGTGGCAGGTATTCACCCCTCCACTTT. It specifies CASSRGGRYSPLHF.

V gene TRBV18 combines with J gene TRBJ2-3; 10 nucleotides align to TRBD1. Looked up from germline, CDR1 is KGHSH and CDR2 is LQKENI. This CDR3 comprises 14 residues. V was clipped by 7 bases and J by 6 bases; unmatched bases: 7. The chain's CDR3 is CASYSGQGLDTQYF. The CDR3 region has the DNA TGTGCCAGCTACTCGGGACAGGGGTTGGATACGCAGTATTTT.

The chain uses TRBV6-5 and TRBJ2-2; D remains ambiguous. This CDR3 is 14 amino acids long. Germline lookup yields CDR1 MNHEY and CDR2 SVGAGI. Trimming took off 7 bases at V and 2 bases at J, with 11 bases between the two ends. For the CDR3, the DNA is TGTGCCAGCATTGGCAGGTTTAACACCGGGGAGCTGTTTTTT. It is translated as CASIGRFNTGELFF.

The chain employs TRBV7-6 and TRBJ1-1, with D maybe TRBD1 (6 bases). The germline V gene has CDR1 SGHVS and CDR2 FNYEAQ. The CDR3 length is 12 residues. V was trimmed by 5 bases and J by 10 bases, leaving 14 bases between them. CDR3 bases: TGTGCCAGCAGCCAAGGGGGGGGGAGAGCTTTCTTT. Its protein is CASSQGGGRAFF.

The gene calls are TRBV2 and TRBJ2-7; possibly TRBD1 for D (6 bases). V dropped 5 bases and J dropped 5 bases, with 10 bases sitting between them. The CDR3 sequence is 12 residues long. Germline CDR1 reads SNHLY; CDR2 reads FYNNEI. The CDR3, as DNA: TGTGCCAGCAGTACACAGGGCCACGAGCAGTACTTC. Translating it yields CASSTQGHEQYF.

The CDR3 sequence: CASCRSHPGGRTDTQYF. CDR3 coding DNA: TGTGCCAGCTGCCGATCCCACCCGGGGGGGCGGACAGATACGCAGTATTTT. The chain is built from TRBV6-6 and TRBJ2-3; 8 nucleotides match TRBD2. The CDR3 is 17 residues long. Germline CDR1 reads MNHNY; CDR2 reads SVGAGI (reference sequence). The V and J ends lost 8 bases and 3 bases, in that order; junction bases with no gene match: 16.

In nucleotides, the CDR3 is TGTGCCTTTACAGGCGGGGGGTTGGCAGATACGCAGTATTTT. It translates to CAFTGGGLADTQYF. The V and J genes are TRBV30 and TRBJ2-3; 8 nucleotides line up with TRBD2. CDR1 and CDR2 (germline): GTSNPN, SVGIG (reference sequence). Unmatched junction bases numbered 10, after V lost 7 bases and J lost 4 bases. This CDR3 comprises 14 residues. Full variable domain (remainder filled in from reference TRBV30 and TRBJ2-3): SQTIHQWPATLVQPVGSPLSLECTVEGTSNPNLYWYRQAAGRGLQLLFYSVGIGQISSEVPQNLSASRPQDRQFILSSKKLLLSDSGFYLCAFTGGGLADTQYFGPGTRLTVL.

This chain uses TRBV25-1 with TRBJ1-4; D uncertain. Trimming pared 5 bases from V and 3 bases from J, leaving 7 bases between. The length of the CDR3 is 13 residues. Germline CDR1 reads MGHDK; CDR2 reads SYGVNS. CDR3 DNA: TGTGCCAGCAGTCTGGGAGCTAATGAAAAACTGTTTTTT. This translates into CASSLGANEKLFF.

The sample holds one count of this clone. The chain has TRBV9 and TRBJ2-2; unclear D gene. V was shortened by 0 bases and J by 6 bases, with 6 bases between the two germline ends. This CDR3 is built from 13 residues. Germline V CDR1 and CDR2: SGDLS, YYNGEE. CDR3 in amino acids: CASSVVTAGELFF. CDR3 DNA: TGTGCCAGCAGCGTAGTAACGGCCGGGGAGCTGTTTTTT. The full variable domain, completed using reference TRBV9 and TRBJ2-2, is DSGVTQTPKHLITATGQRVTLRCSPRSGDLSVYWYQQSLDQGLQFLIQYYNGEERAKGNILERFSAQQFPDLHSELNLSSLELGDSALYFCASSVVTAGELFFGEGSRLTVL.

This chain connects TRBV6-5 to TRBJ2-7; possibly TRBD2 for D (6 bases). The CDR3 length is 12 residues. The germline CDR1 and CDR2 sequences are MNHEY and SVGAGI. Between the trimmed V and J ends, which lost 8 bases and 1 base, there was a span of 9 bases. This CDR3 is CASRDLSYEQYF. The CDR3 DNA is TGTGCCAGCCGGGACTTATCCTACGAGCAGTACTTC.

This rearrangement joins TRBV15 to TRBJ2-2; 8 nucleotides agree with TRBD2. The J segment lost 4 bases and the V segment lost 1 base, leaving 8 bases of the junction unmatched. The CDR3 is 17 amino acids. In germline, CDR1 is LNHNV, CDR2 YYDKDF (reference sequence). CDR3 region: CATSRAPGGFTTGELFF. Here the CDR3 DNA reads TGTGCCACCAGCAGAGCCCCGGGAGGGTTTACCACCGGGGAGCTGTTTTTT.

The chain uses TRBV7-2 and TRBJ1-1, with D perhaps matching TRBD1 (5 bases). The germline V gene encodes CDR1 SGHTA and CDR2 FQGNSA. This CDR3 region has 16 residues. V shed 6 bases and J shed 1 base, with 18 bases lying between them. CDR3 DNA: TGTGCCAGCAGTTTCCAGGGCCGGCATAAGAACACTGAAGCTTTCTTT. It yields the protein CASSFQGRHKNTEAFF.

The chain employs TRBV19 and TRBJ1-4; 7 bases match TRBD1. Germline V CDR1 and CDR2: LNHDA, SQIVND (reference sequence). The CDR3 is 13 amino acids. V shed 8 bases, J shed 7 bases, and the junction held 7 bases outside the gene matches. CDR3 coding DNA: TGTGCCAGTGGTAGGGGGCGCGGTGAAAAACTGTTTTTT. Its translation: CASGRGRGEKLFF.

The CDR3, as DNA: TGTGCCAGCAGTTTGTTCCCGGGAGAGCAGTACTTC. Translated: CASSLFPGEQYF. The chain combines TRBV28 with TRBJ2-7, with D tentatively TRBD2 (5 bases). CDR3 length: 12 amino acids. Germline CDR1 and CDR2: MDHEN and SYDVKM. Trimming cost V 3 bases and J 7 bases, with 10 bases left between them.

The gene calls are TRBV20-1 and TRBJ2-1; D gene uncertain. Trimming cost V 6 bases and J 4 bases, with 7 bases left between them. The CDR3 runs to 11 residues. The germline CDR1 and CDR2 sequences are DFQATT and SNEGSKA (reference sequence). CDR3 residues: CSASYYNEQFF. CDR3 in DNA: TGCAGTGCCAGTTATTACAATGAGCAGTTCTTC.

J is TRBJ1-1 and V is TRBV6-5; D perhaps matches TRBD1 (6 bases). Deletions cut 0 bases from V and 4 bases from J, with 12 bases between. The CDR3 extends over 15 amino acids. From germline, CDR1 is MNHEY and CDR2 SVGAGI. The CDR3 protein is CASSYSLVGGTEAFF. The CDR3 DNA is TGTGCCAGCAGTTACTCTCTCGTAGGGGGCACTGAAGCTTTCTTT.

The gene calls are TRBV7-9 and TRBJ1-6, with D hard to call. The CDR3 totals 14 residues. Looked up from germline, CDR1 is SEHNR and CDR2 is FQNEAQ (reference sequence). With 1 base removed from V and 9 bases from J, the gap between germline ends came to 10 bases. The CDR3 DNA is TGTGCCAGCAGCTTAGGCAACAGTTTTTCACCCCTCCACTTT. Its protein product is CASSLGNSFSPLHF.

The sample holds one count of this clone. The gene calls are TRBV9 and TRBJ2-7, with 16 positions matching TRBD2. Unmatched junction bases numbered 19, after V lost 1 base and J lost 0 bases. Germline CDR1 SGDLS, CDR2 YYNGEE. The CDR3 has 23 amino acids. The CDR3 DNA is TGTGCCAGCAGCGTATCAGTGCCTGCCGGGACTAGCGGGGGGGCCCCCAACTCCTACGAGCAGTACTTC. Protein: CASSVSVPAGTSGGAPNSYEQYF.